The source of this TCR beta chain is a study of identical twins. V was trimmed by 6 bases and J by 0 bases, leaving 15 bases between them. Germline-derived CDR1 and CDR2 are SQVTM and ANQGSEA. The CDR3 spans 15 residues. This clonotype was seen many times. What it recognizes is unknown. General study results and limits: The conclusions drew on cross-sectional statistical analysis instead of tracking the same donors. Excess sharing between twins was weaker in beta out-of-frame sequences. Beta clonotypes that were abundant in cord blood contained fewer insertions, a pattern absent from memory repertoires.

A universal primer site arose from template switching, and cDNA bore unique molecular identifiers. TCRdb analysed the 5' RACE reads with MiXCR anew, one entry per CDR3 protein. Of about 570,000 distinct CDR3 sequences in the sample, approximately 9.6% were seen once. The sample also formed part of further work on yellow fever vaccine responses in identical twins.

The sequenced sample consisted of PBMCs. The sequence was obtained from a young woman in good health. The chain carries TRBV29-1 and TRBJ2-1; D uncertain. The CDR3 DNA follows: TGCAGCGTGCCAGATTCCATTAGCTCCTACAATGAGCAGTTCTTC. It encodes CSVPDSISSYNEQFF.